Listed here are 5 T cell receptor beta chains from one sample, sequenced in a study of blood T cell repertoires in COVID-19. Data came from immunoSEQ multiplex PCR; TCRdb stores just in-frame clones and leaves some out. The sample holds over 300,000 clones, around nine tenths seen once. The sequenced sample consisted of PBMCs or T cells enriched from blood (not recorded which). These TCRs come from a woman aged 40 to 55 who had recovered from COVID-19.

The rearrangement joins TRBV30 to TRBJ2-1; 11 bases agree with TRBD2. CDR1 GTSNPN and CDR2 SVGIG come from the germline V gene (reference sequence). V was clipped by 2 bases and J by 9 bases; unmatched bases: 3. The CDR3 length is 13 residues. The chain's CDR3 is CAWSLAGGSEQFF. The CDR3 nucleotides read TGTGCCTGGAGTCTAGCGGGAGGTAGTGAGCAGTTCTTC.

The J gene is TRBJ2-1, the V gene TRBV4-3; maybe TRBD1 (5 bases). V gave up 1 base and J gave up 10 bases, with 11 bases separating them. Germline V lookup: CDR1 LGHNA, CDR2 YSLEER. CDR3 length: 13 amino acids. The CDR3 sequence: CASSQGATEEQFF. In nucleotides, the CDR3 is TGCGCCAGCAGCCAAGGAGCGACAGAAGAGCAGTTCTTC.

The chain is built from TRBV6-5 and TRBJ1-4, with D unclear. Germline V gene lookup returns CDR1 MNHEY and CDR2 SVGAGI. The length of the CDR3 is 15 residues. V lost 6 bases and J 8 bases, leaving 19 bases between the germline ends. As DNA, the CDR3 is TGTGCCAGCAGCCTTTCCGGAGGCTCGAACGAAAAACTGTTTTTT. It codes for CASSLSGGSNEKLFF.

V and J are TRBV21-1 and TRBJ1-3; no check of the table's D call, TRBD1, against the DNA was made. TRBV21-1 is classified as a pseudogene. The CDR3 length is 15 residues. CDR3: CASSKPQASGNTIYF. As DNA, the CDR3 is TGTGCCAGCAGCAAACCGCAGGCCTCTGGAAACACCATATATTTT.

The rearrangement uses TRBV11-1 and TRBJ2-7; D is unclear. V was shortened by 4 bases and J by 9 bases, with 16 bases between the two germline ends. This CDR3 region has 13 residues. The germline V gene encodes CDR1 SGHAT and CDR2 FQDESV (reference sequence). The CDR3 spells CASSSAAPTGQYF. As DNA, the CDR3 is TGTGCCAGCAGCTCCGCCGCTCCTACGGGGCAGTACTTC.